The 2 T cell receptor beta chains below all came from one sample that was sequenced in a study of T-cell reconstitution after alpha-beta-depleted transplantation in children. Construction of the TCRbeta library involved unique molecular identifiers. TCRdb re-called the PCR reads through MiXCR, storing one row per CDR3 protein. This sample has about 360,000 distinct CDR3 sequences, with more than 10% found just once. The sample in question was PBMCs, obtained from the stem cell graft. These receptors all stem from a human donor who donated a stem cell graft to a child with Fanconi anemia.

This clonotype was detected many times. CDR3 sequence reads: CSASGQGASTDTQYF. CDR3 coding DNA: TGCAGTGCTAGCGGACAGGGGGCTAGCACAGATACGCAGTATTTT. The rearrangement links TRBV20-1 to TRBJ2-3; TRBD1 matches at 11 bases. There are 15 residues in the CDR3. Germline loops: CDR1 DFQATT, CDR2 SNEGSKA (reference sequence). V shed 3 bases and J 0 bases; nucleotides not matched to a gene: 2.

Details on this clonotype: The junction shows a germline mismatch at one end, possibly a read error. The chain has TRBV20-1 and TRBJ2-7; weak D call: TRBD2 (5 bases). The CDR3 is 13 residues long. From germline, CDR1 is DFQATT and CDR2 SNEGSKA (reference sequence). CDR3 bases: TGCAGTACTAGAGACCTTTATACCTACGAGCAGTACTTC. Protein: CSTRDLYTYEQYF.